This T cell receptor (beta chain) is drawn from a study of shared clonotypes between healthy human individuals. Study-level information: In total, the donors were two women and a few men aged 18 to 49. Study-level points and caveats: Naive subsets generally exceeded memory subsets in estimated richness.

This clone occurred once. Its antigen is not known. Sequenced by immunoSEQ multiplex PCR; TCRdb stores in-frame clones only, minus some. The repertoire includes about 1,900,000 clones, around 96% of them detected once, and 1.2% sits in the top ten. The CDR3 is 14 amino acids. Germline lookup yields CDR1 PRHDT and CDR2 FYEKMQ (reference sequence). V was shortened by 5 bases and J by 4 bases, with 11 bases between the two germline ends. In the naive CD8 group, cells lacked CD45RO and were positively selected for CCR7, so terminally differentiated effector memory CD45RA+ cells were left out. The sample was naive CD8+ T cells sorted from blood. This clonotype originated in a man aged 18 to 29 in good health. V usage is TRBV13 and J usage is TRBJ2-2, with a tentative D call TRBD2 (5 bases). The CDR3 bases are TGTGCCAGCAGCACCCGACTATCCACCGGGGAGCTGTTTTTT. It codes for CASSTRLSTGELFF.